The 11 T cell receptor beta chains below come from one sample, sequenced in a study of identifying expanded T cells in peripheral blood. The table came from immunoSEQ multiplex PCR; TCRdb's copy has only in-frame clones and leaves some out. This sample carries about 97,000 clones, approximately 90% of them seen once, and the ten largest clones take 13% to 15%. What was sequenced was blood. Receptors originate from a person aged 18 to 75 in good health.

The chain recombines TRBV5-4 with TRBJ2-7, with 11 bases identical to TRBD1. Germline V gene data show CDR1 as SGHNT and CDR2 as YYREEE (reference sequence). Trimming removed 4 bases from V and 4 bases from J; junction bases left unmatched: 4. The CDR3 length is 14 residues. CDR3 amino acids: CASSAGTGGYEQYF. CDR3 sequence (DNA): TGTGCCAGCAGCGCCGGGACAGGGGGGTACGAGCAGTACTTC.

The chain joins TRBV14 to TRBJ1-1; D is unclear. Germline lookup yields CDR1 SGHDN and CDR2 FVKESK. The CDR3 loop spans 13 amino acids. V lost 4 bases and J 0 bases, leaving 6 bases between the germline ends. The CDR3 region has the DNA TGTGCCAGCAGCCCGACCTTGAACACTGAAGCTTTCTTT. Translating gives CASSPTLNTEAFF.

This sequence joins TRBV14 and TRBJ1-3, with TRBD1 as a possible D gene (5 bases). The germline CDR1 and CDR2 sequences are SGHDN and FVKESK. There are 16 residues in the CDR3. V gave up 3 bases and J gave up 0 bases, with 12 bases separating them. DNA for the CDR3: TGTGCCAGCAGCCAGGGACGCTATATCTCTGGAAACACCATATATTTT. Translation: CASSQGRYISGNTIYF. Full variable domain (remainder filled in from reference TRBV14 and TRBJ1-3): EAGVTQFPSHSVIEKGQTVTLRCDPISGHDNLYWYRRVMGKEIKFLLHFVKESKQDESGMPNNRFLAERTGGTYSTLKVQPAELEDSGVYFCASSQGRYISGNTIYFGEGSWLTVV.

This clone was detected only once. The rearrangement links TRBV5-1 to TRBJ2-7; D unclear. V lost 4 bases and J lost 3, with 8 bases in between. This CDR3 has 12 residues. CDR1 and CDR2 (germline): SGHRS, YFSETQ. In DNA, the CDR3 is TGCGCCAGCAGCCCCCCAGGCTACGAGCAGTACTTC. This codes for CASSPPGYEQYF.

The CDR3, as DNA: TGTGCCAGCAGGGGGAGAAGTGGGTCTGGGGCCAACGTCCTGACTTTC. This encodes CASRGRSGSGANVLTF. The gene calls are TRBV27 and TRBJ2-6; weak D call: TRBD2 (5 bases). V was clipped by 6 bases and J by 1 base, with 13 bases between them. CDR3 length: 16 residues. Germline-derived CDR1 and CDR2 are MNHEY and SMNVEV (reference sequence). Complete variable domain (other parts from reference TRBV27 and TRBJ2-6): EAQVTQNPRYLITVTGKKLTVTCSQNMNHEYMSWYRQDPGLGLRQIYYSMNVEVTDKGDVPEGYKVSRKEKRNFPLILESPSPNQTSLYFCASRGRSGSGANVLTFGAGSRLTVL.

The V call is TRBV4-1, the J call TRBJ2-7; weak D call: TRBD1 (6 bases). The CDR3 extends over 15 amino acids. Germline V gives CDR1 MGHRA, CDR2 YSYEKL. V lost 1 base and J lost 4, with 14 bases in between. The CDR3 protein is CASSQVQGRDYEQYF. The CDR3 nucleotides read TGCGCCAGCAGCCAAGTGCAGGGGCGCGATTACGAGCAGTACTTC.

This chain uses TRBV10-3 with TRBJ2-3; D is unclear. CDR1 is ENHRY, CDR2 SYGVKD, per germline. V was shortened by 0 bases and J by 3 bases, with 4 bases between the two germline ends. The CDR3 is 13 residues long. DNA for the CDR3: TGTGCCATCAGTGAGTCAGTTACAGATACGCAGTATTTT. Its protein is CAISESVTDTQYF.

This chain joins TRBV27 and TRBJ2-5; the D is unclear. Germline V gene sequence: CDR1 MNHEY, CDR2 SMNVEV (reference sequence). Deletions cut 2 bases from V and 1 base from J, with 5 bases between. This CDR3 comprises 13 residues. This CDR3 reads CASSLAAQETQYF. In DNA, the CDR3 is TGTGCCAGCAGTTTAGCGGCCCAAGAGACCCAGTACTTC.

The chain is built from TRBV7-8 and TRBJ1-2; TRBD1 agrees at 8 bases. The V and J ends lost 0 bases and 4 bases, in that order; junction bases with no gene match: 1. This CDR3 comprises 14 residues. Germline V gene data show CDR1 as SGHVS and CDR2 as FQNEAQ. This CDR3 is CASSLAGQAYGYTF. CDR3 bases: TGTGCCAGCAGCTTAGCGGGACAGGCCTATGGCTACACCTTC.

This chain connects TRBV12-5 to TRBJ2-3; a possible D gene is TRBD2 (5 bases). CDR3 length equals 11 residues. Looked up from germline, CDR1 is LGHNT and CDR2 is FRNRAP. V was trimmed by 8 bases and J by 4 bases, leaving 7 bases between them. CDR3: CASSRADTQYF. CDR3 DNA sequence: TGTGCTAGTTCGCGGGCAGATACGCAGTATTTT.

This chain links TRBV2 with TRBJ2-1, with D perhaps matching TRBD1 or TRBD2 (5 bases each). V was trimmed by 5 bases and J by 8 bases, leaving 10 bases between them. The CDR3 length is 12 residues. CDR1 is SNHLY and CDR2 is FYNNEI in the germline V gene. The CDR3 sequence is CASSFGDDEQFF. The CDR3 DNA is TGTGCCAGCAGTTTTGGGGACGATGAGCAGTTCTTC.